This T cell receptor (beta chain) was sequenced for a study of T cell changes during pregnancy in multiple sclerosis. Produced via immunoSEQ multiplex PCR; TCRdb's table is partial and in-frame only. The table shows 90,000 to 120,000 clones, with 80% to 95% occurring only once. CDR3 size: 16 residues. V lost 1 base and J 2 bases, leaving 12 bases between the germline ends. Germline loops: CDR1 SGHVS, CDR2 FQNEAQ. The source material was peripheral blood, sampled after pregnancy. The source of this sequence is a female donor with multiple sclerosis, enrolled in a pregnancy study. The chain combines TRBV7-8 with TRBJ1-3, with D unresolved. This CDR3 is CASSLGRSGTGNTIYF. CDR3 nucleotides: TGTGCCAGCAGCTTAGGGCGTTCGGGGACTGGAAACACCATATATTTT.